Listed below are T cell receptor beta chains from one sample, sequenced in a study of vaccination and CD4 T cells after COVID-19. TCRdb analysed the PCR reads with MiXCR anew, one entry per CDR3 protein. Here the sample spans over 5,500 distinct CDR3 sequences, over 55% being singletons. These receptors' targets are unknown. The sequencing input was CD4+ T cells from blood, cultured in vitro. The origin of the receptors is a human donor who had recovered from COVID-19. Both conserved end residues are part of each CDR3. D genes are given only for firm matches. The size field is filled for only some rows; it gives once, few, many or a size class.

TRBV7-9	13	-	TRBJ2-3	-	TGTGCCAGCAGCTCCCGGGGGCCAGATACGCAGTATTTT	CASSSRGPDTQYF
TRBV6-2/TRBV6-3	15	-	TRBJ2-5	-	TGTGCCAGCAGTTACTCGAGGCCCCCGGGAGAGACCCAGTACTTC	CASSYSRPPGETQYF
TRBV7-3	15	-	TRBJ1-1	TRBD1	TGTGCCAGCAGCTTAGCCGGACAGGGGAGCACTGAAGCTTTCTTT	CASSLAGQGSTEAFF
TRBV7-2	15	few	TRBJ2-7	-	TGTGCCAGCAGCTTAGCGAGGCAGGCCACCTACGAGCAGTACTTC	CASSLARQATYEQYF
TRBV7-2	13	-	TRBJ2-5	-	TGTGCCAGCAGCCAAACAGGGCTCGAGACCCAGTACTTC	CASSQTGLETQYF
TRBV11-2	14	-	TRBJ2-3	-	TGTGCCAGCAGCTTAGGGCGGGGCGCCCATACGCAGTATTTT	CASSLGRGAHTQYF
TRBV6-1	14	-	TRBJ2-5	TRBD2	TGTGCCAGCAGACCGGGACTACCGGGAGAGACCCAGTACTTC	CASRPGLPGETQYF
TRBV3-1	13	medium-sized	TRBJ1-1	-	TGTGCCAGCAGCGTTCGGGCCTCTACGACAGCTTTCTTT	CASSVRASTTAFF
TRBV5-1	15	-	TRBJ2-1	-	TGCGCCAGCAGCCCCGGGACTGGCTTAACCAATGAGCAGTTCTTC	CASSPGTGLTNEQFF
TRBV20-1	16	-	TRBJ2-3	-	TGCAGTGCTAGAGGATGGGGTAGCGTCGGCACAGATACGCAGTATTTT	CSARGWGSVGTDTQYF
TRBV24-1	18	-	TRBJ2-5	TRBD2	TGTGCCACCAGTGACAGAGATAGGACTAGCGGGAGCCAAGAGACCCAGTACTTC	CATSDRDRTSGSQETQYF
TRBV19	13	-	TRBJ1-1	-	TGTGCCAGTAGCCAGGGGACCAAGACTGAAGCTTTCTTT	CASSQGTKTEAFF
TRBV20-1	13	few	TRBJ1-5	-	TGCAGTGCTTACGAGGATTCTGGTCAGCCCCAGCATTTT	CSAYEDSGQPQHF
TRBV7-8	13	-	TRBJ2-3	-	TGTGCCAGCAGGCTAGGCATCACAGATACGCAGTATTTT	CASRLGITDTQYF
TRBV10-2	14	-	TRBJ1-5	-	TGCGCCAGCAGTGAGCAGGGCGGAAATCAGCCCCAGCATTTT	CASSEQGGNQPQHF
TRBV20-1	14	-	TRBJ1-1	-	TGCAGTGCGGCCCGACCGCCCATGAACACTGAAGCTTTCTTT	CSAARPPMNTEAFF
TRBV7-2	14	-	TRBJ1-1	-	TGTGCCAGCAGCTTAGACAGGGTGAACACTGAAGCTTTCTTT	CASSLDRVNTEAFF
TRBV5-1	19	-	TRBJ1-6	-	TGCGCCAGCAGCTTCCTCCCGCGGACAGCCGGACTGGGAGTATCACCCCTCCACTTT	CASSFLPRTAGLGVSPLHF
TRBV6-2/TRBV6-3	14	large	TRBJ1-3	-	TGTGCCAGCACCCAAGCAGGGACTGGAAACACCATATATTTT	CASTQAGTGNTIYF
TRBV20-1	13	-	TRBJ1-5	-	TGCAGTGCCCGACCGGGGTACAATCAGCCCCAGCATTTT	CSARPGYNQPQHF
TRBV20-1	15	-	TRBJ2-3	-	TGCAGTGCTAGTATAGGGGACATTCTCACAGATACGCAGTATTTT	CSASIGDILTDTQYF
TRBV10-1	17	-	TRBJ1-6	-	TGCGCCAGCAGCCCCTTTGCAGGGCCCCTCTATAATTCACCCCTCCACTTT	CASSPFAGPLYNSPLHF
TRBV6-5	13	few	TRBJ1-2	TRBD1	TGTGCCAGCAGTTCAGGACAGGCCTATGGCTACACCTTC	CASSSGQAYGYTF
TRBV25-1	16	-	TRBJ1-5	TRBD1	TGTGCCAGCAGTGATTCTAGGACAGGGAACAATCAGCCCCAGCATTTT	CASSDSRTGNNQPQHF
TRBV19	15	-	TRBJ1-6	-	TGTGCCAGTAGTAGCTTACAGCTCAATAATTCACCCCTCCACTTT	CASSSLQLNNSPLHF
TRBV5-1	14	few	TRBJ1-1	-	TGCGCCAGCACCCTCCCGGGGGCTGGAACTGAAGCTTTCTTT	CASTLPGAGTEAFF
TRBV19	13	-	TRBJ1-2	-	TGTGCCAGTAGTATATCGACAGCCTATGGCTACACCTTC	CASSISTAYGYTF
TRBV6-1	13	few	TRBJ1-2	-	TGTGCCAGCAGTGAAGCGTTAAAATGGGGCTACACCTTC	CASSEALKWGYTF
TRBV11-3	16	few	TRBJ1-6	-	TGTGCCAGCAGCTTACGGGGTATCAGCTATAATTCACCCCTCCACTTT	CASSLRGISYNSPLHF
TRBV10-3	16	-	TRBJ2-3	-	TGTGCCATCAGTGAGCCCATGAAGGGGGGCAAAGATACGCAGTATTTT	CAISEPMKGGKDTQYF
TRBV6-1	19	-	TRBJ2-2	TRBD2	TGTGCCAGCAGTGAACCCTCCGAGGTAGCGGGAGGGAACACCGGGAAGCTGTTTTTT	CASSEPSEVAGGNTGKLFF